A selection of T cell receptor beta chains follows, all from one sample in a study of response to subunit inactivated influenza vaccine. Each CDR3 protein gets one entry after TCRdb re-called the RT-PCR reads with MiXCR. The table shows 150,000 to 200,000 distinct CDR3 sequences, with roughly 10% occurring only once. Sequenced material: CD8+ T cells sorted from PBMCs, taken about 24 months after vaccination. The origin of the receptors is a man aged 50 to 69 who received an inactivated influenza vaccine. CDR3s leave out the opening cysteine and the closing phenylalanine or tryptophan. D genes are given only for firm matches.

d_call: -; j_call: TRBJ1-2; v_call: TRBV12-3/TRBV12-4; cdr3_aa: ASLESGAYGYT
d_call: TRBD2; j_call: TRBJ2-1; v_call: TRBV9; cdr3_aa: ASSLNYGGSTNEQF
d_call: TRBD2; j_call: TRBJ2-1; v_call: TRBV4-3; cdr3_aa: ASSQDIWTSGVGNEQF
d_call: -; j_call: TRBJ2-2; v_call: TRBV4-3; cdr3_aa: ASSPHTLTGELF
d_call: -; j_call: TRBJ2-7; v_call: TRBV27; cdr3_aa: ASRGTRSYRYEQY
d_call: -; j_call: TRBJ1-2; v_call: TRBV13; cdr3_aa: ASSLGGRDGYT
d_call: -; j_call: TRBJ2-7; v_call: TRBV3-1; cdr3_aa: ASTKHLPRRNYYEQY
d_call: TRBD2; j_call: TRBJ2-3; v_call: TRBV24-1; cdr3_aa: ATSDSGLADTDTQY
d_call: TRBD1; j_call: TRBJ2-7; v_call: TRBV28; cdr3_aa: ASSLRQGAEFSYEQY
d_call: -; j_call: TRBJ1-1; v_call: TRBV4-3; cdr3_aa: ASSPSGWGSGTEAF
d_call: TRBD2; j_call: TRBJ2-2; v_call: TRBV24-1; cdr3_aa: ATRAGTTGELF
d_call: -; j_call: TRBJ2-1; v_call: TRBV18; cdr3_aa: ASSPLSGPSYNEQF
d_call: -; j_call: TRBJ2-3; v_call: TRBV10-3; cdr3_aa: ATQEPFTDTQY
d_call: -; j_call: TRBJ2-2; v_call: TRBV19; cdr3_aa: ASSIGVYGDIPNTGELF
d_call: -; j_call: TRBJ2-3; v_call: TRBV7-9; cdr3_aa: ASNHVGYTDTQY